This is a list of T cell receptor beta chains from one sample in a study of CD8 T cells in cerebrospinal fluid in Alzheimer's disease. TCRdb reprocessed the 10x single-cell sequencing reads and stores each CDR3 protein as one record, lacking DNA. In all, the sample yields some 1,000 distinct CDR3 sequences. The sequenced sample was cerebrospinal fluid. Every receptor here comes from a human donor with mild cognitive impairment. The CDR3 runs from the conserved cysteine through the conserved F or W. The listing skips clone size in some rows; elsewhere it reads once, few, many or a size class.

v_call: TRBV27; j_call: TRBJ1-6; clone_size: medium-sized; cdr3_aa: CASSLTGSYNSPLHF
v_call: TRBV4-3; j_call: TRBJ1-1; clone_size: large; cdr3_aa: CASSRDVRGSTEAFF
v_call: TRBV5-1; j_call: TRBJ2-2; clone_size: medium-sized; cdr3_aa: CASSYSGTGATGELFF
v_call: TRBV7-2; j_call: TRBJ1-1; clone_size: medium-sized; cdr3_aa: CASSTRQGGAEAFF
v_call: TRBV2; j_call: TRBJ1-4; clone_size: medium-sized; cdr3_aa: CASNLQGINEKLFF
v_call: TRBV12-3/TRBV12-4; j_call: TRBJ1-4; clone_size: medium-sized; cdr3_aa: CASKTGGRANEKLFF
v_call: TRBV4-3; j_call: TRBJ1-4; clone_size: medium-sized; cdr3_aa: CASSRKDGWATNEKLFF
v_call: TRBV5-1; j_call: TRBJ2-3; clone_size: large; cdr3_aa: CASSLAPGAGTDTQYF
v_call: TRBV10-2; j_call: TRBJ2-1; clone_size: medium-sized; cdr3_aa: CASRSDSYNEQFF
v_call: TRBV9; j_call: TRBJ2-3; clone_size: medium-sized; cdr3_aa: CASSGNQDTDTQYF
v_call: TRBV30; j_call: TRBJ1-4; clone_size: NA; cdr3_aa: CAWSVQGVVKKLFF
v_call: TRBV5-1; j_call: TRBJ1-1; clone_size: medium-sized; cdr3_aa: CASSLVRGGLDTEAFF
v_call: TRBV29-1; j_call: TRBJ1-2; clone_size: medium-sized; cdr3_aa: CSVQKAQGYGYTF
v_call: TRBV9; j_call: TRBJ2-3; clone_size: medium-sized; cdr3_aa: CASSVAPSGGTDTQYF
v_call: TRBV7-3; j_call: TRBJ2-3; clone_size: large; cdr3_aa: CASSSGLEATQYF
v_call: TRBV6-5; j_call: TRBJ1-6; clone_size: medium-sized; cdr3_aa: CASSYGQRNSPLHF
v_call: TRBV5-4; j_call: TRBJ2-4; clone_size: medium-sized; cdr3_aa: CASTNAGVENIQYF
v_call: TRBV27; j_call: TRBJ1-1; clone_size: medium-sized; cdr3_aa: CASSWGRAGDTEAFF
v_call: TRBV30; j_call: TRBJ1-3; clone_size: medium-sized; cdr3_aa: CAWNYESGTGNTIYF
v_call: TRBV2; j_call: TRBJ2-2; clone_size: large; cdr3_aa: CASSVTSGELFF
v_call: TRBV28; j_call: TRBJ2-3; clone_size: medium-sized; cdr3_aa: CASSSPPALTDTQYF
v_call: TRBV6-1; j_call: TRBJ1-5; clone_size: medium-sized; cdr3_aa: CASRDIGTASNQPQHF
v_call: TRBV5-1; j_call: TRBJ1-1; clone_size: large; cdr3_aa: CASRAGINTEAFF
v_call: TRBV2; j_call: TRBJ2-1; clone_size: medium-sized; cdr3_aa: CASSDLGQGSSKTDNEQFF
v_call: TRBV28; j_call: TRBJ2-2; clone_size: medium-sized; cdr3_aa: CASKGRDAGELFF
v_call: TRBV6-5; j_call: TRBJ1-1; clone_size: medium-sized; cdr3_aa: CASSYSRPQTANTEAFF
v_call: TRBV7-2; j_call: TRBJ2-2; clone_size: medium-sized; cdr3_aa: CASSSRRTGDTGELFF
v_call: TRBV19; j_call: TRBJ2-7; clone_size: large; cdr3_aa: CASSLGLADEQYF
v_call: TRBV5-1; j_call: TRBJ1-1; clone_size: medium-sized; cdr3_aa: CASSLGAGGSDTEAFF
v_call: TRBV18; j_call: TRBJ2-7; clone_size: medium-sized; cdr3_aa: CASSPGQMEGQYF
v_call: TRBV5-1; j_call: TRBJ1-1; clone_size: medium-sized; cdr3_aa: CASSSRGANTEAFF
v_call: TRBV19; j_call: TRBJ1-6; clone_size: NA; cdr3_aa: CASTKPGQPMTPLHF
v_call: TRBV9; j_call: TRBJ2-3; clone_size: medium-sized; cdr3_aa: CASSPQGRAGTSTDTQYF
v_call: TRBV2; j_call: TRBJ1-1; clone_size: medium-sized; cdr3_aa: CASSTRHNTEAFF
v_call: TRBV20-1; j_call: TRBJ2-1; clone_size: medium-sized; cdr3_aa: CSARDRVGRNTINEQFF
v_call: TRBV6-1; j_call: TRBJ2-7; clone_size: large; cdr3_aa: CASRSYPGGSGEAAEQYF
v_call: TRBV10-1; j_call: TRBJ2-5; clone_size: NA; cdr3_aa: CASSEAQLGGLETQYF
v_call: TRBV6-5; j_call: TRBJ2-1; clone_size: medium-sized; cdr3_aa: CASSRRDSYNEQFF
v_call: TRBV5-1; j_call: TRBJ2-2; clone_size: medium-sized; cdr3_aa: CASSPGQGSTGELFF
v_call: TRBV7-2; j_call: TRBJ1-1; clone_size: large; cdr3_aa: CASSSRTGRGNTEAFF
v_call: TRBV9; j_call: TRBJ2-2; clone_size: medium-sized; cdr3_aa: CASKSGTSGTGELFF
v_call: TRBV3-1; j_call: TRBJ1-3; clone_size: NA; cdr3_aa: CASSHYRGNTIYF
v_call: TRBV20-1; j_call: TRBJ2-7; clone_size: large; cdr3_aa: CSAGKGQGPYEQYF
v_call: TRBV19; j_call: TRBJ2-1; clone_size: medium-sized; cdr3_aa: CASSIAPRQTYNEQFF
v_call: TRBV20-1; j_call: TRBJ1-1; clone_size: medium-sized; cdr3_aa: CSARDANRGNTEAFF
v_call: TRBV5-1; j_call: TRBJ1-2; clone_size: medium-sized; cdr3_aa: CASSLGAGLFNYGYTF
v_call: TRBV2; j_call: TRBJ1-3; clone_size: medium-sized; cdr3_aa: CASTTGPVGNTIYF
v_call: TRBV20-1; j_call: TRBJ2-2; clone_size: medium-sized; cdr3_aa: CSAVGVAGSGELFF